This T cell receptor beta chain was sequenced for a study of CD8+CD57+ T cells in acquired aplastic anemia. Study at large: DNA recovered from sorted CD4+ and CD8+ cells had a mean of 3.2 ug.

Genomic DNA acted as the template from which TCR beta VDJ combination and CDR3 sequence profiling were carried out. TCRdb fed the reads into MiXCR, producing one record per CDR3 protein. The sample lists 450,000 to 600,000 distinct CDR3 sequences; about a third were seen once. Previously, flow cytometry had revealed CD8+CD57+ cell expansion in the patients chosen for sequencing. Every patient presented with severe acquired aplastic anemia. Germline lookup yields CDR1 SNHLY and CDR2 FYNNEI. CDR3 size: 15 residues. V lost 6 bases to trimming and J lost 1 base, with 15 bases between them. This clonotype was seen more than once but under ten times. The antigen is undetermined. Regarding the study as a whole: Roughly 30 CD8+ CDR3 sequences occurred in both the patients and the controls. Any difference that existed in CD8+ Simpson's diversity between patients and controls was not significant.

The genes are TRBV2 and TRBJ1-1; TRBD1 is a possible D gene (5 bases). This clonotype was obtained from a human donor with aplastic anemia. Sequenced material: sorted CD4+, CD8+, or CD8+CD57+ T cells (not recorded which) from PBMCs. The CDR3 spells CASSSQTGRNTEAFF. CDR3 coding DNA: TGTGCCAGCAGCTCACAAACAGGACGGAACACTGAAGCTTTCTTT. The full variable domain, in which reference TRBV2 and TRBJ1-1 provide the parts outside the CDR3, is EPEVTQTPSHQVTQMGQEVILRCVPISNHLYFYWYRQILGQKVEFLVSFYNNEISEKSEIFDDQFSVERPDGSNFTLKIRSTKLEDSAMYFCASSSQTGRNTEAFFGQGTRLTVV.